The 24 T cell receptor beta chains below were found in one sample sequenced in a study of CD8+ T cells in alopecia areata. RNA extraction and reverse transcription yielded cDNA as sequencing template. Produced via immunoSEQ multiplex PCR; TCRdb's table is partial and in-frame only. The sample lists about 270,000 clones; 60% were seen once. Treatment defined: oral pan-JAK inhibitor, 5-10 mg twice daily. The sample in question was CD4+ T cells sorted from blood, obtained around week 53, from a patient treated with tofacitinib. The source is a human donor with alopecia areata.

The chain combines TRBV25-1 with TRBJ2-5, with a weak D call TRBD1 (5 bases). From germline, CDR1 is MGHDK and CDR2 SYGVNS. V was pared by 2 bases and J by 1 base, with 11 bases between. This CDR3 has 15 amino acids. CDR3: CASSEPDTTQETQYF. In DNA, the CDR3 is TGTGCCAGCAGTGAACCGGACACGACCCAAGAGACCCAGTACTTC.

This clone was recorded once. The chain recombines TRBV23-1 with TRBJ2-7; D gene uncertain. Being an ORF, TRBV23-1 has a function that is uncertain. The V gene lost 0 bases and the J gene lost 8 bases, with 14 bases spanning the gap. This CDR3 region has 14 residues. CDR3 in DNA: TGCGCCAGCAGTCAATCCTTACCCAACGGGCAGCAGTACTTC. It yields the protein CASSQSLPNGQQYF.

Here the CDR3 reads CASSQQNTGRAYEQYF. As DNA, the CDR3 is TGTGCCAGCAGCCAACAGAACACGGGCCGGGCCTACGAGCAGTACTTC. The chain joins TRBV4-2 to TRBJ2-7, with unresolved D. The CDR3 is made up of 16 amino acids. Germline V lookup: CDR1 LGHNA, CDR2 YNFKEQ. V was shortened by 2 bases and J by 2 bases, with 16 bases between the two germline ends.

The V and J genes are TRBV2 and TRBJ1-5; TRBD1 is a possible D gene (5 bases). Germline-derived CDR1 and CDR2 are SNHLY and FYNNEI. V was trimmed by 7 bases and J by 6 bases, leaving 13 bases between them. CDR3 length: 13 amino acids. This chain's CDR3 is CASMGEVAQPQHF. DNA of the CDR3: TGTGCCAGCATGGGGGAGGTGGCTCAGCCCCAGCATTTT.

The chain couples TRBV7-6 to TRBJ1-5, with 8 bases that match TRBD1. In germline, CDR1 is SGHVS, CDR2 FNYEAQ. J was trimmed by 0 bases and V by 4 bases; bases with no gene match: 8. This CDR3 is built from 17 residues. The CDR3 coding sequence is TGTGCCAGCAGCTCCCGACAGGGGATAGATAGCAATCAGCCCCAGCATTTT. Translating it yields CASSSRQGIDSNQPQHF.

About this clone itself: The same CDR3 can be traced to other DNA sequences in this sample. The V gene is TRBV29-1, the J gene TRBJ1-5; no reliable D call. Deletions cut 4 bases from V and 7 bases from J, with 11 bases between. CDR1 and CDR2 from the germline V gene are SQVTM and ANQGSEA. The CDR3 loop spans 12 amino acids. The DNA for the CDR3 is TGCAGCGTTGTAGAGGGTAACCAGCCCCAGCATTTT. This translates into CSVVEGNQPQHF. Full variable domain (outside the CDR3, taken from reference TRBV29-1 and TRBJ1-5): SAVISQKPSRDICQRGTSLTIQCQVDSQVTMMFWYRQQPGQSLTLIATANQGSEATYESGFVIDKFPISRPNLTFSTLTVSNMSPEDSSIYLCSVVEGNQPQHFGDGTRLSIL.

This clone was found a few times. The V call is TRBV7-9, the J call TRBJ2-5; TRBD1 matches at 8 bases. The germline V gene has CDR1 SEHNR and CDR2 FQNEAQ (reference sequence). V lost 5 bases to trimming and J lost 3 bases; unmatched junction nucleotides: 5. CDR3 length: 14 amino acids. CDR3 bases: TGTGCCAGCAGCACCGGACAGGGAGAAGAGACCCAGTACTTC. This sequence encodes CASSTGQGEETQYF.

This chain uses TRBV30 with TRBJ1-4; D not resolved. The CDR3 extends over 15 amino acids. Germline V CDR1 and CDR2: GTSNPN, SVGIG (reference sequence). The V end lost 4 bases, the J end lost 8 bases, and 20 bases lay between the germline ends. CDR3 coding DNA: TGTGCCTGGACCTCATCTCGATCCTTAGGCGAAAAACTGTTTTTT. Protein product: CAWTSSRSLGEKLFF.

Worth noting for this clone: This sample includes further DNA sequences coding for the same CDR3. The chain has TRBV5-1 and TRBJ1-1; D remains unclear. Germline-derived CDR1 and CDR2 are SGHRS and YFSETQ. The CDR3 is 14 amino acids. Trimming stripped 0 bases from V and 1 base from J, with 7 bases between. The CDR3 nucleotides read TGCGCCAGCAGCTTGGTAGGCGAGAACACTGAAGCTTTCTTT. Its protein product is CASSLVGENTEAFF. The variable domain in full, with the rest retrieved from reference TRBV5-1 and TRBJ1-1, is KAGVTQTPRYLIKTRGQQVTLSCSPISGHRSVSWYQQTPGQGLQFLFEYFSETQRNKGNFPGRFSGRQFSNSRSEMNVSTLELGDSALYLCASSLVGENTEAFFGQGTRLTVV.

This clone was picked up a small number of times. This chain uses TRBV29-1 with TRBJ2-1; the D gene is possibly TRBD2 (5 bases). Germline V gene sequence: CDR1 SQVTM, CDR2 ANQGSEA. CDR3 length: 12 amino acids. V lost 7 bases, J lost 6 bases, and 13 bases lay in between. In DNA form, the CDR3 reads TGCAGCGCCGAAGAGGACTTCAATGAGCAGTTCTTC. Protein: CSAEEDFNEQFF.

CDR3 sequence reads: CAWSARGNTEAFF. CDR3 bases: TGTGCCTGGAGTGCCCGGGGGAACACTGAAGCTTTCTTT. The chain joins TRBV30 to TRBJ1-1; no clear D gene. Germline V gene lookup returns CDR1 GTSNPN and CDR2 SVGIG (reference sequence). The V end was cut by 1 base, the J end by 1 base, with 7 bases between. This CDR3 spans 13 amino acids.

This clone was observed a few times. This sequence joins TRBV27 and TRBJ1-2, with 8 bases lining up with TRBD1. The CDR3 is made up of 13 amino acids. Trimming at V came to 8 bases and at J to 4 bases, leaving 6 bases not matched to a gene. The germline V gene has CDR1 MNHEY and CDR2 SMNVEV (reference sequence). The CDR3 sequence is CASGSTGGYGYTF. CDR3 DNA sequence: TGTGCCAGCGGCAGTACAGGGGGCTATGGCTACACCTTC.

This rearrangement joins TRBV29-1 to TRBJ2-3; D may correspond to TRBD1 or TRBD2 (6 bases each). This CDR3 region has 14 residues. V lost 0 bases and J lost 7, with 14 bases in between. CDR1 is SQVTM, CDR2 ANQGSEA, per germline. The CDR3 loop reads CSVEERGAGNTQYF. The CDR3 coding sequence is TGCAGCGTTGAAGAGAGGGGGGCCGGGAATACGCAGTATTTT.

This clone occurred a few times. V is TRBV30 and J is TRBJ1-1, with D maybe TRBD1 (5 bases). Trimming pared 4 bases from V and 3 bases from J, leaving 12 bases between. The germline CDR1 and CDR2 sequences are GTSNPN and SVGIG (reference sequence). This CDR3 spans 13 amino acids. DNA for the CDR3: TGTGCCTGGAACCGGGACCTGGACACTGAAGCTTTCTTT. This encodes CAWNRDLDTEAFF.

The chain recombines TRBV4-2 with TRBJ2-7; 9 nucleotides match TRBD1. The CDR3 is 14 amino acids. Germline CDR1 and CDR2: LGHNA and YNFKEQ. V lost 4 bases and J lost 3; bases outside the gene matches: 4. The CDR3 DNA sequence: TGTGCCAGCAGCCCGGGACAGGGCGTCTACGAGCAGTACTTC. Translating gives CASSPGQGVYEQYF.

Concerning this clone: Other nucleotide sequences in the sample specify the same CDR3. The rearrangement uses TRBV29-1 and TRBJ2-5, with no clear D. The ends were cut back, 4 bases at V and 5 bases at J, with 8 bases in the middle. The germline CDR1 and CDR2 sequences are SQVTM and ANQGSEA. This CDR3 comprises 11 residues. The CDR3 DNA follows: TGCAGCGTTGGAGTGGGTGAGACCCAGTACTTC. Amino acids: CSVGVGETQYF.

V and J are TRBV5-4 and TRBJ2-5; 7 bases align to TRBD2. CDR3 length: 13 residues. V gave up 2 bases and J gave up 7 bases; unmatched junction bases: 5. CDR1 and CDR2 (germline): SGHNT, YYREEE (reference sequence). The CDR3 loop is CASSLSWGGTQYF. CDR3 in DNA: TGTGCCAGCAGCTTATCTTGGGGGGGGACCCAGTACTTC.

The chain couples TRBV30 to TRBJ1-1; TRBD1 matches 9 bases. V dropped 4 bases and J dropped 5; count of bases not matched to a gene: 5. This CDR3 region has 13 residues. Germline CDR1 GTSNPN, CDR2 SVGIG (reference sequence). CDR3 sequence (DNA): TGTGCCTGGACCGGACAGGGGAGGACTGAAGCTTTCTTT. As protein: CAWTGQGRTEAFF.

DNA of the CDR3: TGTGCCTGGGGTGGAGGGGGCGGTCAGCCCCAGCATTTT. This gives the protein CAWGGGGGQPQHF. J is TRBJ1-5 and V is TRBV30; 7 nucleotides align to TRBD1. J was trimmed by 6 bases and V by 5 bases; bases with no gene match: 7. The CDR3 runs to 13 residues. Germline V gene data show CDR1 as GTSNPN and CDR2 as SVGIG (reference sequence).

The gene calls are TRBV10-3 and TRBJ1-1, with TRBD1 matching over 8 bases. The CDR3 length is 14 residues. Trimming removed 4 bases from V and 8 bases from J; junction bases left unmatched: 9. Germline lookup yields CDR1 ENHRY and CDR2 SYGVKD. CDR3 in amino acids: CAISGGTGGEEAFF. The CDR3 nucleotides are TGTGCCATCAGTGGCGGGACAGGCGGGGAGGAAGCTTTCTTT.

The chain is built from TRBV27 and TRBJ2-1, with TRBD1 matching over 9 bases. CDR1 is MNHEY and CDR2 is SMNVEV in the germline V gene (reference sequence). V lost 2 bases to trimming and J lost 9 bases; unmatched junction nucleotides: 8. The CDR3 length is 15 residues. The chain's CDR3 is CASSLRGQGIGEQFF. The CDR3 region has the DNA TGTGCCAGCAGTTTAAGGGGACAGGGAATAGGTGAGCAGTTCTTC.

The V and J genes are TRBV19 and TRBJ2-5; TRBD2 matches at 8 bases. The V gene's germline CDR1 is LNHDA and CDR2 SQIVND (reference sequence). Trimming took 1 base from V and 4 from J; bases not matched to a gene: 2. This CDR3 contains 14 residues. As DNA, the CDR3 is TGTGCCAGTAGTATAGTGGCGGGGGGAGAGACCCAGTACTTC. Translated: CASSIVAGGETQYF.

The chain links TRBV7-2 to TRBJ1-2, with 9 nucleotides matching TRBD1. Germline V lookup: CDR1 SGHTA, CDR2 FQGNSA. The junction had 6 bases not matched to a gene; V was cut back by 6 bases and J by 4 bases. This CDR3 contains 14 residues. This chain's CDR3 is CASRNRDRVYGYTF. CDR3 DNA sequence: TGTGCCAGCAGAAACCGGGACAGGGTCTATGGCTACACCTTC.

This sequence joins TRBV30 and TRBJ2-4; no clear D. CDR3 size: 12 residues. CDR1 is GTSNPN, CDR2 SVGIG, per germline (reference sequence). Trimming cost V 5 bases and J 6 bases, with 11 bases left between them. CDR3: CAWATYGNIQYF. For the CDR3, the DNA is TGTGCCTGGGCCACTTATGGAAACATTCAGTACTTC.